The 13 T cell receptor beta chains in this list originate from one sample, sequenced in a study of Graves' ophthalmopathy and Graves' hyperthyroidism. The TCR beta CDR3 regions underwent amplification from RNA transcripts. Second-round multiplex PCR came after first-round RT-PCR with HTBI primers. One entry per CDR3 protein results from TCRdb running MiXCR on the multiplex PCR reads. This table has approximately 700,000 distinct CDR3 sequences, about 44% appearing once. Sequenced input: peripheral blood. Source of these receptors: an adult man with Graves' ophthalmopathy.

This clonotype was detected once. The CDR3: CATSDPGQGLPQHF. In DNA form, the CDR3 reads TGTGCCACCAGTGACCCAGGACAGGGGCTGCCCCAGCATTTT. V gene TRBV24-1 combines with J gene TRBJ1-5; 9 bases map to TRBD1. The CDR3 consists of 14 residues. Germline-derived CDR1 and CDR2 are KGHDR and SFDVKD. V shed 4 bases and J 9 bases; nucleotides not matched to a gene: 6.

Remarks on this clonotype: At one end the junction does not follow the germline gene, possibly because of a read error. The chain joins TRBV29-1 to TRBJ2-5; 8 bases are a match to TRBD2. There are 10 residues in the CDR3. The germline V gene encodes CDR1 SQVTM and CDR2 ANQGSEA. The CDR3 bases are TGCAGCGTTGAAGATCGCGGGACTAGCTTC. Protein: CSVEDRGTSF.

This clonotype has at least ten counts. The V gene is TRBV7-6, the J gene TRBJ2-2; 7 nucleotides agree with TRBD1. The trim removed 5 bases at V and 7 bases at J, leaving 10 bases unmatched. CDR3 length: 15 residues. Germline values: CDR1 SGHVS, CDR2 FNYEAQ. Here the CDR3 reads CASSGPDRVIGELFF. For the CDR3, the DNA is TGTGCCAGCAGCGGACCCGACAGGGTTATCGGGGAGCTGTTTTTT.

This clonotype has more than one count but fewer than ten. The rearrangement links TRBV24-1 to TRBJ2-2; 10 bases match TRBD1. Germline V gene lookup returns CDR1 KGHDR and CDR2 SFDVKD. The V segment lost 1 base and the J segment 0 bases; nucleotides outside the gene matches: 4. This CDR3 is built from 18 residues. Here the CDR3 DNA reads TGTGCCACCAGTGATTTCAGCGGACAGGGGGCGAACACCGGGGAGCTGTTTTTT. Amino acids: CATSDFSGQGANTGELFF.

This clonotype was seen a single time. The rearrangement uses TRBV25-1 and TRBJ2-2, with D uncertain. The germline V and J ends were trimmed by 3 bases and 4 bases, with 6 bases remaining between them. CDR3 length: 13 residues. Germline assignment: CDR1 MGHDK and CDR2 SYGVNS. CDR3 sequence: CASSDPGTGELFF. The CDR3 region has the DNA TGTGCCAGCAGTGACCCCGGCACCGGGGAGCTGTTTTTT.

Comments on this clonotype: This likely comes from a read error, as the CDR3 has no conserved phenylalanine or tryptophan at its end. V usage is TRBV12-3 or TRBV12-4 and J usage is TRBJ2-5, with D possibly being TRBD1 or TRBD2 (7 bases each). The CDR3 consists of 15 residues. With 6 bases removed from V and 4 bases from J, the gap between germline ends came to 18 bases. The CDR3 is CASSLMSGGGETQYV. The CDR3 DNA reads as TGTGCCAGCAGCTTAATGTCAGGGGGGGGAGAGACCCAGTACGTC.

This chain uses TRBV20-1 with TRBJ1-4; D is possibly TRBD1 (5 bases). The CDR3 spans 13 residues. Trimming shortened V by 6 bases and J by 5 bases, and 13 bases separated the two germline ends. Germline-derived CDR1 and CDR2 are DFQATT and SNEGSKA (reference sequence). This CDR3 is CSAPTVTNEKLFF. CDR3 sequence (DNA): TGCAGTGCCCCGACAGTGACAAATGAAAAACTGTTTTTT.

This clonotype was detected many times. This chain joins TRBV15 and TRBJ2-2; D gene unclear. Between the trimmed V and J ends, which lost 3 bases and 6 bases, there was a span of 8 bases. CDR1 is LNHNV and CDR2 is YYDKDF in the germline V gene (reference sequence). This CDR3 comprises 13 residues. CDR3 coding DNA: TGTGCCACCAGCAGTGATAGTGCCGGGGAGCTGTTTTTT. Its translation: CATSSDSAGELFF.

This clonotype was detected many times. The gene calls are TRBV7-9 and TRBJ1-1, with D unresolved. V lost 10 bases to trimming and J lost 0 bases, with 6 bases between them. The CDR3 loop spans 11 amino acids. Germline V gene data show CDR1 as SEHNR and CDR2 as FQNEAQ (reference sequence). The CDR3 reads CATRMNTEAFF. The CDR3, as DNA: TGTGCCACCAGGATGAACACTGAAGCTTTCTTT. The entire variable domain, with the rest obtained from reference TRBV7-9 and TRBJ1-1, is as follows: DTGVSQNPRHKITKRGQNVTFRCDPISEHNRLYWYRQTLGQGPEFLTYFQNEAQLEKSRLLSDRFSAERPKGSFSTLEIQRTEQGDSAMYLCATRMNTEAFFGQGTRLTVV.

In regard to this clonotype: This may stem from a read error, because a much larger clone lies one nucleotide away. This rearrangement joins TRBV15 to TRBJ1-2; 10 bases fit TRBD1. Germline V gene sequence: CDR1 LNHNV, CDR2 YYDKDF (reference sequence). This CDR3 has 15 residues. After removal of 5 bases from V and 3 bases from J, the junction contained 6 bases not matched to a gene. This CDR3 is CATSVRDRGDYGYTF. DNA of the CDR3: TGTGCCACCAGCGTAAGGGACAGGGGCGACTATGGCTACACCTTC.

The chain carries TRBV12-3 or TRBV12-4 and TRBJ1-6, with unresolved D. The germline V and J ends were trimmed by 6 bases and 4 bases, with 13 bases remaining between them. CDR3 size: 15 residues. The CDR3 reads CASSPGERYNSPLHF. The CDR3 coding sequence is TGTGCCAGCAGCCCAGGAGAGAGGTATAATTCACCCCTCCACTTT.

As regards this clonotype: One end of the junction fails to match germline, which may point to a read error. CDR3 region: CASSDTGSGDQPQHF. Written as DNA, the CDR3 is TGTGCCAGCAGTGACACGGGGTCAGGGGATCAGCCCCAGCATTTT. The chain is built from TRBV24-1 and TRBJ1-5; TRBD1 might be the D (6 bases). Germline V gene data show CDR1 as KGHDR and CDR2 as SFDVKD. The length of the CDR3 is 15 residues.

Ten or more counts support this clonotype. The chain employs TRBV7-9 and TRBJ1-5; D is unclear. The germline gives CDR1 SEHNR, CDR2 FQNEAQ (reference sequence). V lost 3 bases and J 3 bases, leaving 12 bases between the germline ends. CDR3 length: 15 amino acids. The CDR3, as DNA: TGTGCCAGCAGCTTGGACGGGGTGTACAATCAGCCCCAGCATTTT. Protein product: CASSLDGVYNQPQHF.